The clone carrying this T cell receptor beta chain was seen at least ten times. Its target is not known. The ends were cut back, 2 bases at V and 0 bases at J, with 12 bases in the middle. CDR3 length: 15 residues. The germline V gene encodes CDR1 SGHKS and CDR2 YYEKEE (reference sequence). Naive CD4+ cells had CD25+ Tregs removed. One entry per CDR3 protein results from TCRdb running MiXCR on the 5' RACE reads. The data contain about 40,000 distinct CDR3 sequences, 18% of them seen just once; the ten biggest clones take up 2.8%. Findings and caveats of the study: Greatest tumor Treg TCR overlap was with tumor naive CD4+ cells. The larger-cohort validation was restricted to a single TCR beta V-J rearrangement rather than whole repertoires. Tumor memory CD4+ T cell TCR gene usage clustered with blood and lymph node memory CD4+ cells and lymph node naive CD4+ cells.

Sequenced: naive CD4+ T cells sorted from a lymph node. Subset meaning: naive CD4+ T cells, CD4+CD45RA+CD25-. This TCR derives from a female donor with breast cancer. V usage is TRBV5-5 and J usage is TRBJ2-7, with unresolved D. The CDR3 reads CASSFSQASSYEQYF. As DNA, the CDR3 is TGTGCCAGCAGCTTTTCGCAGGCAAGCTCCTACGAGCAGTACTTC. Full variable domain (remainder filled in from reference TRBV5-5 and TRBJ2-7): DAGVTQSPTHLIKTRGQQVTLRCSPISGHKSVSWYQQVLGQGPQFIFQYYEKEERGRGNFPDRFSARQFPNYSSELNVNALLLGDSALYLCASSFSQASSYEQYFGPGTRLTVT.